Shown below are 9 T cell receptor beta chains from a single sample sequenced in a study of long-term antiretroviral therapy in people with HIV. immunoSEQ v3.0 was run at survey level. The data were produced by immunoSEQ multiplex PCR, yet TCRdb's version contains in-frame clones alone and is incomplete. The sample includes several thousand clones, 65% to 85% of them seen just once. The sequencing used unsorted PBMCs, collected 1.1 years after starting antiretroviral therapy. Receptors originate from a man aged 40-49 years with HIV.

V is TRBV9 and J is TRBJ1-1; D ambiguous. This CDR3 is built from 13 residues. V lost 4 bases, J lost 0 bases, and 7 bases lay in between. Germline CDR1 SGDLS, CDR2 YYNGEE. The CDR3 bases are TGTGCCAGCAGCAGGCATATGAACACTGAAGCTTTCTTT. Translation: CASSRHMNTEAFF.

This clone was seen just once. The chain is built from TRBV4-1 and TRBJ2-5; maybe TRBD2 (7 bases). Trimming stripped 5 bases from V and 2 bases from J, with 18 bases between. Germline V gives CDR1 MGHRA, CDR2 YSYEKL. This CDR3 region has 16 residues. For the CDR3, the DNA is TGCGCCAGCAGCTGGGGGCCTAGCGGTAATCAAGAGACCCAGTACTTC. As protein: CASSWGPSGNQETQYF.

The chain recombines TRBV5-1 with TRBJ2-7; 11 bases align to TRBD2. The germline CDR1 and CDR2 sequences are SGHRS and YFSETQ. The CDR3 loop spans 21 amino acids. V shed 1 base and J 2 bases; nucleotides not matched to a gene: 20. The CDR3 here is CASSLRTAFQLAGGTTYEQYF. Here the CDR3 DNA reads TGCGCCAGCAGCTTGAGGACAGCTTTTCAGCTAGCGGGGGGCACCACCTACGAGCAGTACTTC.

V gene TRBV4-1 combines with J gene TRBJ2-2; the D is unclear. Germline assignment: CDR1 MGHRA and CDR2 YSYEKL. The CDR3 covers 13 residues. V was clipped by 4 bases and J by 3 bases, with 6 bases between them. The CDR3, as DNA: TGCGCCAGCAGCCCCCAGTACACCGGGGAGCTGTTTTTT. This gives the protein CASSPQYTGELFF.

Note on this clone: One junction end disagrees with the germline gene, perhaps due to a read error. The chain carries TRBV11-2 and TRBJ2-3; D not certain. The CDR3 sequence is 14 residues long. Germline-derived CDR1 and CDR2 are SGHAT and FQNNGV. The CDR3 coding sequence is TGTGCCAGCAGTTTAGCATATAGCACAGATACGCAGTATTTT. Translated: CASSLAYSTDTQYF.

The chain combines TRBV19 with TRBJ2-7; 7 bases map to TRBD1. Germline V CDR1 and CDR2: LNHDA, SQIVND (reference sequence). This CDR3 region has 16 residues. Trimming removed 5 bases from V and 2 bases from J; junction bases left unmatched: 12. CDR3 sequence reads: CASSSPGQPYPYEQYF. The DNA of the CDR3 is TGTGCCAGTAGTTCCCCGGGACAGCCCTATCCCTACGAGCAGTACTTC.

V is TRBV2 and J is TRBJ2-7; the D gene could be TRBD1 or TRBD2 (5 bases each). Per the germline V gene, CDR1 is SNHLY and CDR2 is FYNNEI. This CDR3 is 12 amino acids long. The V gene lost 9 bases and the J gene lost 3 bases, with 12 bases spanning the gap. CDR3 region: CASSRGIYEQYF. The CDR3 DNA reads as TGTGCCAGTTCTCGGGGCATCTACGAGCAGTACTTC.

This clone was seen a single time. This chain joins TRBV10-2 and TRBJ2-7; 9 positions match TRBD1. CDR1 is WSHSY and CDR2 is SAAADI in the germline V gene. The CDR3 is made up of 13 amino acids. V was pared by 9 bases and J by 2 bases, with 5 bases of the junction left unmatched. The CDR3 loop reads CASSGQGTYEQYF. Here the CDR3 DNA reads TGCGCCAGTTCGGGACAGGGAACCTACGAGCAGTACTTC.

The V gene is TRBV11-1, the J gene TRBJ2-3; TRBD2 matches 7 bases. V was clipped by 5 bases and J by 1 base; unmatched bases: 6. CDR1 is SGHAT, CDR2 FQDESV, per germline (reference sequence). This CDR3 is built from 15 residues. Here the CDR3 reads CASSRLAWGTDTQYF. The CDR3 region has the DNA TGTGCCAGCAGCCGACTAGCTTGGGGCACAGATACGCAGTATTTT.